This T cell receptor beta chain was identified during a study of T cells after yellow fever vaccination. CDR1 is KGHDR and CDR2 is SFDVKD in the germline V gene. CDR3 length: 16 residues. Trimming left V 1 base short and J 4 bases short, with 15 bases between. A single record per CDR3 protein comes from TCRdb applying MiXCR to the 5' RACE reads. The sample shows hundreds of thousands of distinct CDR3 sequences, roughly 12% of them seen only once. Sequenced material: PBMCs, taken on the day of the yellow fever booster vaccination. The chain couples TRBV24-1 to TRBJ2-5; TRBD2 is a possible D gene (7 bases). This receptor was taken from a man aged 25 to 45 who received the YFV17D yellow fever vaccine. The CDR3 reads CATSDLGGPSGETQYF. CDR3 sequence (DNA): TGTGCCACCAGTGATTTAGGGGGGCCTAGCGGAGAGACCCAGTACTTC.